This note documents a single T cell receptor beta chain sequence. It has no known antigen specificity. One base away there is no much larger clone; base qualities are not given. Other DNA sequences in this specimen translate into the identical CDR3. TCR CDR3 regions were amplified from genomic DNA by multiplex PCR using the deep immunoSEQ assay. Extracted genomic DNA from each cell subset was spread evenly across all wells of several immunoSEQ 96-well plates, with each plate serving as a replicate. For sorted subsets, about 200 ng genomic DNA, equal to about 30,000 T cell genomes, was loaded into each replicate PCR. The purified libraries were quantified using a Qubit 3.0 fluorometer, sized with a Bioanalyzer 2100, and then quantified again using the KAPA Library Quantification kit. Every immunoSEQ 96-well plate was sequenced on a dedicated single-read 150-cycle Illumina NextSeq 550 flow cell. The original methods were these. Because the immunoSEQ output included only junctional sequences and no quality scores, the filtering could not be the same as the filtering used for full-length reads. Sequences were annotated with PyIR, a Python wrapper for IgBLAST v1.9, and V/J genes and CDR3 were assigned using IMGT germline references. Reads were removed for weak V/J assignments (E-value above 1e-6), missing CDR3, stop codons, out-of-frame junctions, or ambiguous translated residues. V3J clonotypes were defined as sequences sharing an identical inferred V gene, J gene, and CDR3 amino acid sequence. Percentage overlap between repertoires was computed as shared unique clonotypes divided by the size of the smaller repertoire. RTK rarefaction, the Chao1 estimator, and Recon v2.1 estimates of unobserved clonotypes were used to assess repertoire richness. Generation probabilities were computed with OLGA for all TCRbeta clonotypes obtained by the gDNA method from several donors. TCRdb took over this immuneACCESS table, retaining in-frame rearrangements with V and J assigned. Such tables are incomplete; in checked studies, under half of the missing clones stem from an unresolved V gene, and the remainder is unexplained. D and trimming were read from the DNA, whereas the V and J calls and clone size are those reported in that table. Counted in this sample were more than 550,000 clones; over 55% of them appeared once. Around 1.7% of the sample is taken by the ten largest.

From its cysteine to its phenylalanine, the CDR3 spans 14 amino acids. CDR3 DNA is the only sequence kept; it has 42 bases, read in frame from the first base. Here V drops 5 bases and J drops 4 bases, and the junction holds 3 bases not matched to any gene. CDR1 is given as SGHAT and CDR2 as FQNNGV, both from the germline V gene. The donors were healthy, HIV-negative adults with no recently reported acute infections or vaccinations. All donors were Caucasian adults living in Nashville, Tennessee, USA. CD4+ T cells were enriched by magnetic negative selection, after which naive cells were positively selected on CD45RA and the negative fraction was taken as the memory subset. Blood was collected by leukapheresis, and PBMCs were isolated by Ficoll-Histopaque density gradient centrifugation and then cryopreserved in liquid nitrogen vapor phase. Analytical flow cytometry was used to check the purity and quantity of each magnetically sorted T cell population. From each sorted fraction, genomic DNA was isolated and quantified by UV absorbance on a Nanodrop 2000c.

This record belongs to a study of shared clonotypes between healthy human individuals (dated by TCRdb to 2018 to 2020). The study in broad terms: Three men and a couple of women, aged 18 to 49 years, made up the cohort. Per donor, three plates each were used for CD4 naive and CD4 memory, two for CD8 naive, and one for CD8 memory. Per donor, leukapheresis produced somewhere between about 0.9 and 10 billion PBMCs. Blood TCR repertoires of five healthy adults were deeply sequenced to estimate repertoire size and the extent of clonotype sharing between individuals. Libraries were prepared and TCR repertoires were sequenced by different laboratories using diverse techniques, in order to increase sequencing depth and limit assay-specific biases. Study-wide conclusions, independent of this receptor: When four donors were compared, the shared fraction of clonotypes was around 5% for naive CD4, more than 3% for naive CD8, 2% to 2.5% for memory CD4, and 0.35% to 0.4% for memory CD8. Estimated clonotype richness was generally larger for naive than for memory subsets. Even with the large sequencing depth, rarefaction of the sorted-subset datasets indicated that sequencing was incomplete. Compared with non-shared clonotypes, the clonotypes found in all four sorted-subset donors had higher generation probabilities. Based on pairwise subsampling, the degree of clonotype sharing among donors was expected to be affected by sequencing depth. Sampling was restricted to blood, and TCR repertoires in tissues likely differ from the TCR repertoires found in blood. Because the study included only a small number of donors, the genetic and exposure-history diversity represented was limited.

Specimen: memory CD4+ T cells sorted from blood. Interpreted using the paper, the cell subset or site label stands for: CD45RA-negative fraction. The rearranged chain carries TRBV11-2 and TRBJ1-3, and 9 bases in between align with TRBD1. This clonotype originated in a woman aged 25 to 39 in good health. This receptor has the CDR3 CASSPQGAGNTIYF. The DNA sequence is as follows: TGTGCCAGCAGCCCACAGGGGGCCGGAAACACCATATATTTT. The CDR3 plus the reference TRBV11-2 and TRBJ1-3 genes for the other parts give the full variable domain: EAGVAQSPRYKIIEKRQSVAFWCNPISGHATLYWYQQILGQGPKLLIQFQNNGVVDDSQLPKDRFSAERLKGVDSTLKIQPAKLEDSAVYLCASSPQGAGNTIYFGEGSWLTVV.